The sequence of this T cell receptor (beta chain) was determined in a study of metastatic and nonmetastatic thyroid tumors. Prior to thyroid surgery, none of the patients had received any treatment. The germline gives CDR1 LNHDA, CDR2 SQIVND (reference sequence). CDR3 length equals 14 residues. The ends were cut back, 7 bases at V and 0 bases at J, with 10 bases in the middle. With MiXCR, TCRdb called clones anew from the PCR reads. The data contain just under 45,000 clones, under 4% of them singletons. The sequenced sample was blood. This receptor was taken from a female donor with papillary thyroid cancer or a benign thyroid nodule (not recorded which). Some clones in this sample may be carry-over from other donors' samples. V and J are TRBV19 and TRBJ2-1, with D unclear. The CDR3 region has the DNA TGTGCCAGTAAGGCAGAGAGCTCCTACAATGAGCAGTTCTTC. Translated: CASKAESSYNEQFF.